Below, one T cell receptor beta chain is given with its context. The CDR3 loop spans 15 amino acids. Per germline, CDR1 SGHKS and CDR2 YYEKEE (reference sequence). The V segment lost 4 bases and the J segment 4 bases; nucleotides outside the gene matches: 8. Clones were sequenced by immunoSEQ multiplex PCR, and TCRdb holds only the in-frame ones, with some missing. The repertoire holds 15,000 to 20,000 clones, with about nine tenths as singletons. This entry is derived from a study of blood T cell dynamics during melanoma immunotherapy. Across the whole study: Metastatic melanoma patients received first-line pembrolizumab or nivolumab plus ipilimumab.

Indicated time point: pre-treatment baseline. Response was assessed by RECIST 1.1 at 12 weeks, except a couple of rapid progressors. The chain couples TRBV5-5 to TRBJ2-3; 8 bases fit TRBD2. This TCR was recovered from a human donor with melanoma. Sequenced material: blood, taken from a patient treated with checkpoint blockade. The CDR3 reads CASSPPLAGPDTQYF. The CDR3 region has the DNA TGTGCCAGCAGCCCCCCATTAGCGGGACCAGATACGCAGTATTTT.